The 8 T cell receptor beta chains below were found in one sample sequenced in a study of T cell responses to AZD1222 COVID-19 vaccine (dated by TCRdb to the early 2020s). The meaning of the sample's time point label: baseline before first vaccination. Libraries were constructed by the immunoSEQ multiplex PCR assay. What TCRdb holds here is the immuneACCESS table cut down to in-frame rearrangements. Part of the clones is not present; checked against another copy, under half of the missing clones reflect an unresolved V gene, and the others are unexplained. For this sample the table gives 100,000 to 150,000 clones, of which around 89% were detected only once. The top ten clonotypes cover 3.5% to 4.5% of the sample. Sequences were derived from peripheral blood, sampled on day 0 of AZD1222 vaccination. The source is an adult in good health.

The V call is TRBV5-6, the J call TRBJ2-7; TRBD2 matches 8 bases. Per germline, CDR1 SGHDT and CDR2 YYEEEE. The CDR3 spans 15 residues. With V trimmed by 4 bases and J by 4 bases, 10 bases remained unmatched. The CDR3 region has the DNA TGTGCCAGCAGCCACTTGAGCGGGGGTAGGTACGAGCAGTACTTC. Protein: CASSHLSGGRYEQYF.

The V call is TRBV28, the J call TRBJ1-5, with 8 positions matching TRBD1. CDR1 is MDHEN, CDR2 SYDVKM, per germline. Trimming took 2 bases from V and 6 from J; bases not matched to a gene: 6. The CDR3 extends over 15 amino acids. The CDR3 region is CASSLGQGRFQPQHF. The CDR3 DNA follows: TGTGCCAGCAGTTTAGGACAGGGAAGGTTTCAGCCCCAGCATTTT.

The chain joins TRBV7-2 to TRBJ2-7, with D tentatively TRBD2 (5 bases). The CDR3 length is 15 residues. The germline V and J ends were trimmed by 1 base and 4 bases, with 14 bases remaining between them. Germline V gene lookup returns CDR1 SGHTA and CDR2 FQGNSA. CDR3 protein: CASSLGGRPSYEQYF. CDR3 nucleotide sequence: TGTGCCAGCAGCTTAGGCGGGCGGCCGTCGTACGAGCAGTACTTC.

The gene calls are TRBV7-8 and TRBJ1-4; D is unclear. Trimming pared 1 base from V and 0 bases from J, leaving 9 bases between. The CDR3 covers 16 residues. Germline CDR1 SGHVS, CDR2 FQNEAQ. CDR3 DNA: TGTGCCAGCAGCTTAGAGGCACTAACAACTAATGAAAAACTGTTTTTT. This translates into CASSLEALTTNEKLFF.

The V and J genes are TRBV28 and TRBJ1-1, with D unresolved. CDR1 and CDR2 (germline): MDHEN, SYDVKM. The CDR3 is 10 amino acids. V lost 8 bases and J lost 11, with 12 bases in between. The CDR3 protein is CASGVRTAFF. The CDR3 DNA is TGTGCCAGCGGAGTCCGGACCGCTTTCTTT.

The chain combines TRBV5-1 with TRBJ2-1, with TRBD2 matching over 10 bases. The CDR3 spans 15 residues. Unmatched junction bases numbered 1, after V lost 0 bases and J lost 4 bases. CDR1 and CDR2 (germline): SGHRS, YFSETQ. The CDR3 sequence: CASSLGLAGYNEQFF. CDR3 sequence (DNA): TGCGCCAGCAGCTTGGGACTAGCGGGTTACAATGAGCAGTTCTTC.

This clone came up once. The V gene is TRBV3-1 (or the pseudogene TRBV3-2), the J gene TRBJ2-5, with 11 bases lining up with TRBD1. V lost 6 bases and J lost 5; bases outside the gene matches: 8. Germline CDR1 is LGHDT and CDR2 is YNNKEL (reference sequence). The CDR3 runs to 15 residues. The CDR3 sequence: CASRRTGGASETQYF. Here the CDR3 DNA reads TGTGCCAGCAGAAGGACAGGGGGCGCCTCGGAGACCCAGTACTTC.

This chain connects TRBV18 to TRBJ2-3; D not resolved. V lost 6 bases and J lost 7, with 17 bases in between. The length of the CDR3 is 14 residues. CDR1 and CDR2 from the germline V gene are KGHSH and LQKENI. Here the CDR3 DNA reads TGTGCCAGCTCCCCCCCCGCGCTTGGGAATACGCAGTATTTT. Protein sequence: CASSPPALGNTQYF.